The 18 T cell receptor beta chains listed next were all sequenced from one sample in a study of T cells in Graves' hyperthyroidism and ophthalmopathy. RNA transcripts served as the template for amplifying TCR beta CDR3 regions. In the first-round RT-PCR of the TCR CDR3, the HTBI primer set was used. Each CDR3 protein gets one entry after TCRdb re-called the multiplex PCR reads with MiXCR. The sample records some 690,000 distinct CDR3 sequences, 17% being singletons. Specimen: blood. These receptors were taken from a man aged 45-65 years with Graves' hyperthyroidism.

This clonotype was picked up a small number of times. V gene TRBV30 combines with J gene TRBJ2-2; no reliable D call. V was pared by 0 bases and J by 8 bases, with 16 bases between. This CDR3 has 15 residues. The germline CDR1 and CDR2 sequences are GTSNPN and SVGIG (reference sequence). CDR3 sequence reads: CAWSVGPSLKGELFF. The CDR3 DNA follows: TGTGCCTGGAGTGTCGGGCCTAGTTTGAAGGGGGAGCTGTTTTTT.

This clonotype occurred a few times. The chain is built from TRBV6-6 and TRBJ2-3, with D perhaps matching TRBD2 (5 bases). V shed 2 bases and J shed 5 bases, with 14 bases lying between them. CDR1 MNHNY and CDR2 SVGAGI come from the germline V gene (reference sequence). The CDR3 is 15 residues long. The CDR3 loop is CASSYPLGAGDTQYF. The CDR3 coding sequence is TGTGCCAGCAGTTACCCCCTGGGAGCTGGAGATACGCAGTATTTT.

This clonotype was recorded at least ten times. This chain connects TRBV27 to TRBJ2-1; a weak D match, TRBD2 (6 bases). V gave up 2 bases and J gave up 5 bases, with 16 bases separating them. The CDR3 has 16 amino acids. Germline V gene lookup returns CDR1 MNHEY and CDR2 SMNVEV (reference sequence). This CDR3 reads CASSLAGYNINNEQFF. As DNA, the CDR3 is TGTGCCAGCAGTTTAGCGGGGTACAATATCAACAATGAGCAGTTCTTC.

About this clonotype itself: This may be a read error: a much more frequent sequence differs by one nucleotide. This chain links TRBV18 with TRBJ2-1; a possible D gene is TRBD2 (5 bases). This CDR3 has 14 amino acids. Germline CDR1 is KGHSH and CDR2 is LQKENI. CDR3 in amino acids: CASSPPGPGYEQLF. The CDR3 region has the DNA TGTGCCAGCTCACCTCCGGGCCCGGGGTATGAGCAGCTCTTC.

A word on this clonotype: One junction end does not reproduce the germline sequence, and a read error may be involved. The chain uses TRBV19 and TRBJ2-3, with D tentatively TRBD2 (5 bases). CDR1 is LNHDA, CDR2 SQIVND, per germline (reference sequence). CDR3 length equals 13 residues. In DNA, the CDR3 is TGTGTCAGTAGTATCGGAGGCTCAGATACGCAGTATTTT. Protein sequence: CVSSIGGSDTQYF.

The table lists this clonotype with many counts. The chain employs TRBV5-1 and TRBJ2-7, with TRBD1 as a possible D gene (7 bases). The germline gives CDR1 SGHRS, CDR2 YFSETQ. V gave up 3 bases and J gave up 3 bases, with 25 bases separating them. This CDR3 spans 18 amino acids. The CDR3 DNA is TGCGCCAGCAGCTCCGTTTCGAGACAATCAGGGGGGCTCTACGAGCAGTACTTC. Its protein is CASSSVSRQSGGLYEQYF.

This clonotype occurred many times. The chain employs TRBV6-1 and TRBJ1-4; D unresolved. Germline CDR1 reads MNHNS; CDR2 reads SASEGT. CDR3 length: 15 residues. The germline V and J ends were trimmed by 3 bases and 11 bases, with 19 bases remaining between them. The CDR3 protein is CASSDRTAEMRKLFF. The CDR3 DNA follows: TGTGCCAGCAGTGATAGGACTGCGGAGATGAGGAAACTGTTTTTT.

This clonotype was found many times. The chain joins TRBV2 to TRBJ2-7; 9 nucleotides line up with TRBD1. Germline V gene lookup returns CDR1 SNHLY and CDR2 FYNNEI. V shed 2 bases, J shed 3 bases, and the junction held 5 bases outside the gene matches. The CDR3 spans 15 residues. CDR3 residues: CASSESGTGYYEQYF. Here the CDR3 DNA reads TGTGCCAGCAGTGAATCGGGGACAGGGTACTACGAGCAGTACTTC.

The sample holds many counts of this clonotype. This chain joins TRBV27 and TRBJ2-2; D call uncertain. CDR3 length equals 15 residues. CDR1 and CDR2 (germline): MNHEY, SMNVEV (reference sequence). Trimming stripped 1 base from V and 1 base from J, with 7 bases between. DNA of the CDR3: TGTGCCAGCAGTTTATTCTATGGGAACACCGGGGAGCTGTTTTTT. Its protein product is CASSLFYGNTGELFF.

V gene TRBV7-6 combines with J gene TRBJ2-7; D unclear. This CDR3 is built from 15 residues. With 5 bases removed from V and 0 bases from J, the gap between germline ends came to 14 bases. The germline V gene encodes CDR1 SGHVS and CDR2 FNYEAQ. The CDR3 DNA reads TGTGCCAGCAGCCGTACAAGGGATAGCTCCTACGAGCAGTACTTC. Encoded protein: CASSRTRDSSYEQYF.

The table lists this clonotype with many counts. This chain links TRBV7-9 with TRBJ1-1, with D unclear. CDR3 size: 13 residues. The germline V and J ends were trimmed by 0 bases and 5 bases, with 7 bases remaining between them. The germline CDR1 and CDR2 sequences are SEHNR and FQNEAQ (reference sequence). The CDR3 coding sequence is TGTGCCAGCAGCTTAGCAGCAGAGACTGAAGCTTTCTTT. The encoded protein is CASSLAAETEAFF.

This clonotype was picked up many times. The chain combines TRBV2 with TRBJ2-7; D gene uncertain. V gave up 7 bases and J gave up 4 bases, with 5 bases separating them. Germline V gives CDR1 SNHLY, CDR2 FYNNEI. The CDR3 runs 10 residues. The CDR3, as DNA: TGTGCCAGCAATAGATACGAGCAGTACTTC. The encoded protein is CASNRYEQYF.

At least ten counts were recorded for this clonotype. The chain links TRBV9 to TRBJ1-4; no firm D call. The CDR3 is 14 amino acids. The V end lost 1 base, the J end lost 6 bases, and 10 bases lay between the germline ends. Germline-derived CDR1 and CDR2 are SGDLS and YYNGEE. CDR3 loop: CASSVRSRDEKLFF. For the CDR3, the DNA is TGTGCCAGCAGCGTACGCAGTCGCGATGAAAAACTGTTTTTT.

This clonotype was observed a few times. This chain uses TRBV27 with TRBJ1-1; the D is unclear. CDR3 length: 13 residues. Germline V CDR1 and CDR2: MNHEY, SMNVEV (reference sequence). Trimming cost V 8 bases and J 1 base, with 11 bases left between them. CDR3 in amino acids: CASAGGRNTEAFF. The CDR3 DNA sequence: TGTGCCAGCGCAGGAGGCCGGAACACTGAAGCTTTCTTT.

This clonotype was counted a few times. For the CDR3, the DNA is TGTGCCATCAGTGATTCAGGGGGCGCATCCGGGGAGCTGTTTTTT. Protein: CAISDSGGASGELFF. V gene TRBV10-3 combines with J gene TRBJ2-2; TRBD1 agrees at 8 bases. The CDR3 is made up of 15 amino acids. After removal of 3 bases from V and 6 bases from J, the junction contained 6 bases not matched to a gene. In germline, CDR1 is ENHRY, CDR2 SYGVKD.

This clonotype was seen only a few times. Here the CDR3 reads CSVQFREVSRTDTQYF. The CDR3 coding sequence is TGCAGCGTTCAATTTCGGGAGGTCTCCCGCACAGATACGCAGTATTTT. V gene TRBV29-1 combines with J gene TRBJ2-3; 7 bases map to TRBD2. V lost 5 bases and J lost 1; bases outside the gene matches: 12. The V gene's germline CDR1 is SQVTM and CDR2 ANQGSEA. CDR3 length equals 16 residues.

The CDR3 here is CASSLLVLPYEQYF. The CDR3 nucleotides are TGTGCCAGCAGCTTACTGGTATTACCCTACGAGCAGTACTTC. The rearrangement links TRBV11-2 to TRBJ2-7; D not certain. Per the germline V gene, CDR1 is SGHAT and CDR2 is FQNNGV. The CDR3 totals 14 residues. V gave up 2 bases and J gave up 2 bases, with 10 bases separating them.

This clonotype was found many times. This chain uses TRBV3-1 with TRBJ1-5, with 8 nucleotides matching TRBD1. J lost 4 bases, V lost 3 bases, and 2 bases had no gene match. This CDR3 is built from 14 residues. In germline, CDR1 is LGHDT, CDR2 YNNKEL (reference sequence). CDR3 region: CASSHGDRNQPQHF. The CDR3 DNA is TGTGCCAGCAGCCATGGGGACAGGAATCAGCCCCAGCATTTT.